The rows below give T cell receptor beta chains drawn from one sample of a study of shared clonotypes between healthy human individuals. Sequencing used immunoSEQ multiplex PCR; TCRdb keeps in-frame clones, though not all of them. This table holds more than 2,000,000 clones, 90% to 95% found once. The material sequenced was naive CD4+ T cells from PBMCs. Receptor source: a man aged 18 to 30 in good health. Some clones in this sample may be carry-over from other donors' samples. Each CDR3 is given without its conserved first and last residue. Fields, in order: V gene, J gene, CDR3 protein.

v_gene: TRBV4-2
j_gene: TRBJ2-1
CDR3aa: ASSWELAGFNEQF

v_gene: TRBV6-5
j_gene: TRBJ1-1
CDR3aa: AIRLGTGQNTEAF

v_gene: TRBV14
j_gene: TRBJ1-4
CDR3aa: ASSPRGRGDEKLF

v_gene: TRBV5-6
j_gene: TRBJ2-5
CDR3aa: ASSLYSGKAVETQY

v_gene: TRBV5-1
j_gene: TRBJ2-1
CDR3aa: ASSLAQDTYNEQF

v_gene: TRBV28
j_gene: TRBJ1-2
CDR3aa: ASRPPLEGPRNYGYT

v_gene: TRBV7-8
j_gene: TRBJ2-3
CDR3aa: ASSLARRQSSTDTQY

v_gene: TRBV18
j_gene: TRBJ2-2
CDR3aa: ASSPPRGEGAGELF

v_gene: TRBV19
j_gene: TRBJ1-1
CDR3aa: ASSMRVNTEAF

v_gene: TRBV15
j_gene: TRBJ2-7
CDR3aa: ATSFGRVGGPKEQY

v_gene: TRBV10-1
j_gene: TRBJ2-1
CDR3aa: ASTDNEQF

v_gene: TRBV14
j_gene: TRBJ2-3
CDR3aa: ASSLLAPGTDTQY

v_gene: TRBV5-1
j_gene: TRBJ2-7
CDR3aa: ASSPLTSGSVYEQY

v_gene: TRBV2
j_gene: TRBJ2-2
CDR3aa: ASWYGANTGELF